This entry lists 16 T cell receptor beta chains sequenced from one sample in a study of cytomegalovirus exposure and HLA in healthy donors. The PCR employed 60 Vbeta primers together with 13 Jbeta primers. TCRdb keeps only in-frame clones here, not all; method: immunoSEQ multiplex PCR. Of about 67,000 clones in the sample, approximately 71% were seen once. Sample: PBMCs. The receptors originated from a woman in her twenties or thirties in good health and CMV-seronegative.

The V call is TRBV11-2, the J call TRBJ2-2, with 9 bases aligning to TRBD2. This CDR3 contains 15 residues. With 5 bases clipped from V and 3 bases from J, the junction kept 4 bases outside the gene matches. CDR1 is SGHAT, CDR2 FQNNGV, per germline. CDR3 nucleotide sequence: TGTGCCAGCAGCCCCCAGCGGGGGGACACCGGGGAGCTGTTTTTT. It yields the protein CASSPQRGDTGELFF.

V usage is TRBV2 and J usage is TRBJ1-1; D is unclear. Germline assignment: CDR1 SNHLY and CDR2 FYNNEI. This CDR3 is built from 12 residues. Trimming stripped 6 bases from V and 5 bases from J, with 10 bases between. This chain's CDR3 is CASRGVGTEAFF. For the CDR3, the DNA is TGTGCCAGCAGGGGAGTGGGGACTGAAGCTTTCTTT.

In this sample, this clone turned up a few times. V is TRBV30 and J is TRBJ2-2, with 14 bases aligning to TRBD2. V lost 3 bases, J lost 3 bases, and 6 bases stayed unmatched. Germline CDR1 is GTSNPN and CDR2 is SVGIG (reference sequence). This CDR3 contains 17 residues. The CDR3 is CAWSTTSGGADTGELFF. The CDR3 bases are TGTGCCTGGAGCACGACTAGCGGGGGGGCCGACACCGGGGAGCTGTTTTTT.

The chain carries TRBV7-2 and TRBJ2-5; 7 nucleotides agree with TRBD1. The trim removed 2 bases at V and 2 bases at J, leaving 5 bases unmatched. The CDR3 spans 15 residues. Germline V CDR1 and CDR2: SGHTA, FQGNSA. For the CDR3, the DNA is TGTGCCAGCAGCTTAAGACAGGGATTACAAGAGACCCAGTACTTC. Its translation: CASSLRQGLQETQYF. Looking up the rest from reference TRBV7-2 and TRBJ2-5 gives the full variable domain: GAGVSQSPSNKVTEKGKDVELRCDPISGHTALYWYRQSLGQGLEFLIYFQGNSAPDKSGLPSDRFSAERTGGSVSTLTIQRTQQEDSAVYLCASSLRQGLQETQYFGPGTRLLVL.

The chain employs TRBV6-5 and TRBJ2-3; weak D call: TRBD2 (5 bases). V shed 0 bases and J shed 1 base, with 11 bases lying between them. The CDR3 totals 16 residues. Germline CDR1 reads MNHEY; CDR2 reads SVGAGI. The DNA for the CDR3 is TGTGCCAGCAGTTACTCCTCGCGGGCCGGCACAGATACGCAGTATTTT. Encoded protein: CASSYSSRAGTDTQYF.

This rearrangement joins TRBV19 to TRBJ1-5; D remains ambiguous. The V gene's germline CDR1 is LNHDA and CDR2 SQIVND (reference sequence). CDR3 length: 16 residues. Trimming removed 5 bases at V and 0 bases at J, with 14 bases between. CDR3 in amino acids: CASSWAGLYSNQPQHF. CDR3 coding DNA: TGTGCCAGTAGTTGGGCGGGGTTGTATAGCAATCAGCCCCAGCATTTT.

This clone was seen a handful of times. V usage is TRBV4-1 and J usage is TRBJ1-2; tentatively, D is TRBD1 (6 bases). This CDR3 region has 21 residues. Germline lookup yields CDR1 MGHRA and CDR2 YSYEKL. Between the trimmed V and J ends, which lost 1 base and 0 bases, there was a span of 27 bases. The CDR3 DNA follows: TGCGCCAGCAGCCAAGGGATCGCCAGGGGAACGGGTCCTGTATCTAACTATGGCTACACCTTC. Translation: CASSQGIARGTGPVSNYGYTF.

This clone was counted between two and nine times. The chain employs TRBV20-1 and TRBJ1-6, with TRBD1 matching 10 bases. Per germline, CDR1 DFQATT and CDR2 SNEGSKA (reference sequence). The CDR3 length is 11 residues. J was trimmed by 14 bases and V by 8 bases; bases with no gene match: 6. The DNA of the CDR3 is TGCAGTCCCGGGACAGGGGCGTCCCTCCACTTT. Translated: CSPGTGASLHF.

The rearrangement joins TRBV29-1 to TRBJ1-2; TRBD1 matches at 9 bases. The junction had 6 bases not matched to a gene; V was cut back by 7 bases and J by 3 bases. Germline lookup yields CDR1 SQVTM and CDR2 ANQGSEA. This CDR3 contains 13 residues. For the CDR3, the DNA is TGCAGCGCGGAACAGGGGGCTTACTATGGCTACACCTTC. Residues: CSAEQGAYYGYTF. The complete variable domain, with remaining parts taken from reference TRBV29-1 and TRBJ1-2, reads SAVISQKPSRDICQRGTSLTIQCQVDSQVTMMFWYRQQPGQSLTLIATANQGSEATYESGFVIDKFPISRPNLTFSTLTVSNMSPEDSSIYLCSAEQGAYYGYTFGSGTRLTVV.

This chain links TRBV7-2 with TRBJ1-5, with D unclear. The germline V gene has CDR1 SGHTA and CDR2 FQGNSA. V shed 0 bases and J shed 4 bases, with 10 bases lying between them. The CDR3 runs to 15 residues. The CDR3 sequence: CASSLAPLGNQPQHF. The DNA for the CDR3 is TGTGCCAGCAGCTTAGCACCCCTAGGTAATCAGCCCCAGCATTTT.

The rearrangement links TRBV9 to TRBJ1-2; D may be TRBD1 (6 bases). Trimming cost V 2 bases and J 2 bases, with 16 bases left between them. Germline V gene data show CDR1 as SGDLS and CDR2 as YYNGEE. This CDR3 is built from 16 residues. The CDR3 loop reads CASSVDDRPRNYGYTF. The CDR3 DNA reads TGTGCCAGCAGCGTCGATGACAGGCCTCGGAACTATGGCTACACCTTC.

The J gene is TRBJ2-5, the V gene TRBV27, with TRBD2 matching 7 bases. V shed 8 bases and J 4 bases; nucleotides not matched to a gene: 7. The germline gives CDR1 MNHEY, CDR2 SMNVEV (reference sequence). This CDR3 comprises 13 residues. The CDR3 coding sequence is TGTGCCAGCGACGGGGGGATGGGAGAGACCCAGTACTTC. The encoded protein is CASDGGMGETQYF.

This clone was seen ten or more times. V is TRBV9 and J is TRBJ1-1, with TRBD1 identical over 10 bases. CDR1 is SGDLS, CDR2 YYNGEE, per germline. There are 14 residues in the CDR3. The ends lost 0 bases at V and 11 bases at J; junction bases unmatched: 7. CDR3 in DNA: TGTGCCAGCAGCGTAGACCCGGGACAGGGGTTGGCTTTCTTT. As protein: CASSVDPGQGLAFF.

The chain uses TRBV19 and TRBJ1-4, with 8 bases matching TRBD1. This CDR3 contains 14 residues. Germline V gene lookup returns CDR1 LNHDA and CDR2 SQIVND (reference sequence). V lost 3 bases, J lost 8 bases, and 5 bases stayed unmatched. CDR3 loop: CASSMTGVGEKLFF. Written as DNA, the CDR3 is TGTGCCAGTAGTATGACAGGGGTCGGGGAAAAACTGTTTTTT. The full variable domain, its missing parts supplied by reference TRBV19 and TRBJ1-4, is DGGITQSPKYLFRKEGQNVTLSCEQNLNHDAMYWYRQDPGQGLRLIYYSQIVNDFQKGDIAEGYSVSREKKESFPLTVTSAQKNPTAFYLCASSMTGVGEKLFFGSGTQLSVL.

This chain joins TRBV5-6 and TRBJ1-2; tentative D call: TRBD1 (5 bases). Germline V gene data show CDR1 as SGHDT and CDR2 as YYEEEE. The CDR3 has 15 residues. Deletions cut 1 base from V and 7 bases from J, with 17 bases between. The CDR3 DNA follows: TGTGCCAGCAGCTTGAGCCGCAGGGAGGTCGGTGGCTACACCTTC. This codes for CASSLSRREVGGYTF.

The count of this clone is one. This chain uses TRBV7-8 with TRBJ2-7, with a tentative D call TRBD1 (5 bases). The CDR3 sequence is 15 residues long. V was cut by 3 bases and J by 2 bases, with 14 bases left in between. CDR1 SGHVS and CDR2 FQNEAQ come from the germline V gene. The CDR3 bases are TGTGCCAGCAGCTTCGGACACCGCACGACCTACGAGCAGTACTTC. Protein: CASSFGHRTTYEQYF.